These 24 T cell receptor beta chains were all obtained from the same sample, sequenced in a study of blood T cell repertoires in COVID-19. TCRdb's copy holds only in-frame clones and misses some; the assay was immunoSEQ multiplex PCR. The sample carries roughly 120,000 clones, nearly 90% recorded once. Sequencing input: peripheral blood. The receptors shown here come from a human donor in a cohort sampled during active COVID-19.

The chain couples TRBV18 to TRBJ2-3, with D tentatively TRBD1 (5 bases). With 3 bases removed from V and 3 bases from J, the gap between germline ends came to 10 bases. Looked up from germline, CDR1 is KGHSH and CDR2 is LQKENI. The CDR3 is 14 amino acids. In DNA form, the CDR3 reads TGTGCCAGCTCACCCCTTCAGGGAACAGATACGCAGTATTTT. Its protein product is CASSPLQGTDTQYF. Combining the CDR3 with reference TRBV18 and TRBJ2-3 gives the whole variable domain NAGVMQNPRHLVRRRGQEARLRCSPMKGHSHVYWYRQLPEEGLKFMVYLQKENIIDESGMPKERFSAEFPKEGPSILRIQQVVRGDSAAYFCASSPLQGTDTQYFGPGTRLTVL.

V is TRBV28 and J is TRBJ1-5; tentative D call: TRBD1 (5 bases). Per germline, CDR1 MDHEN and CDR2 SYDVKM. The CDR3 is 13 amino acids. V was clipped by 6 bases and J by 5 bases, with 11 bases between them. For the CDR3, the DNA is TGTGCCAGCAGAGGGGAGGGGTATCAGCCCCAGCATTTT. Its translation: CASRGEGYQPQHF.

CDR3 region: CASSLEPAGTDTQYF. For the CDR3, the DNA is TGTGCCAGCAGTCTGGAGCCAGCGGGCACAGATACGCAGTATTTT. The chain employs TRBV27 and TRBJ2-3; D may be TRBD2 (5 bases). Germline V gene sequence: CDR1 MNHEY, CDR2 SMNVEV (reference sequence). The CDR3 runs to 15 residues. The V end was cut by 5 bases, the J end by 1 base, with 13 bases between.

J is TRBJ1-2 and V is TRBV6-1, with TRBD1 matching over 10 bases. The CDR3 extends over 16 amino acids. The V gene's germline CDR1 is MNHNS and CDR2 SASEGT. V lost 0 bases, J lost 4 bases, and 5 bases stayed unmatched. The CDR3 DNA reads as TGTGCCAGCAGTGAAGCGGCCGGGACAGGGGTCTATGGCTACACCTTC. Protein: CASSEAAGTGVYGYTF.

This rearrangement joins TRBV13 to TRBJ2-5; D might be TRBD2 (6 bases). The CDR3 covers 13 residues. Trimming shortened V by 6 bases and J by 4 bases, and 12 bases separated the two germline ends. The germline V gene encodes CDR1 PRHDT and CDR2 FYEKMQ (reference sequence). The chain's CDR3 is CASRVRGLETQYF. DNA for the CDR3: TGTGCCAGCAGGGTTCGGGGGTTAGAGACCCAGTACTTC.

The chain uses TRBV12-3 or TRBV12-4 and TRBJ1-2; TRBD1 matches 7 bases. With V trimmed by 5 bases and J by 3 bases, 3 bases remained unmatched. The CDR3 is 13 residues long. The chain's CDR3 is CASSAGTDYGYTF. The DNA for the CDR3 is TGTGCCAGCAGTGCCGGGACAGACTATGGCTACACCTTC.

The chain joins TRBV5-1 to TRBJ1-4; possibly TRBD1 for D (5 bases). The V gene's germline CDR1 is SGHRS and CDR2 YFSETQ. The V and J ends lost 2 bases and 4 bases respectively, with 15 bases between them. The CDR3 covers 16 residues. CDR3 sequence: CASSFVSGRGNEKLFF. CDR3 bases: TGCGCCAGCAGCTTCGTGTCCGGGAGGGGTAATGAAAAACTGTTTTTT.

The V and J genes are TRBV27 and TRBJ2-1; 12 bases are shared with TRBD1. The V segment lost 8 bases and the J segment 10 bases; nucleotides outside the gene matches: 6. The CDR3 is 13 amino acids. Germline V lookup: CDR1 MNHEY, CDR2 SMNVEV (reference sequence). CDR3: CASWGTGGREQFF. CDR3 DNA: TGTGCCAGCTGGGGGACAGGGGGCAGGGAGCAGTTCTTC.

The rearrangement joins TRBV5-5 to TRBJ2-3, with a weak D call TRBD1 (6 bases). This CDR3 region has 15 residues. Trimming removed 2 bases at V and 5 bases at J, with 15 bases between. Germline V gene lookup returns CDR1 SGHKS and CDR2 YYEKEE (reference sequence). In nucleotides, the CDR3 is TGTGCCAGCAGCTTCGACCCTACAGGGATAGATACGCAGTATTTT. Its protein product is CASSFDPTGIDTQYF.

The CDR3: CSVGGRSNTEAFF. CDR3 coding DNA: TGCAGCGTTGGTGGGAGGTCGAACACTGAAGCTTTCTTT. This sequence joins TRBV29-1 and TRBJ1-1; D not certain. CDR1 is SQVTM and CDR2 is ANQGSEA in the germline V gene. The CDR3 is 13 amino acids. V was pared by 4 bases and J by 1 base, with 10 bases between.

This sequence joins TRBV7-2 and TRBJ2-3; weak D call: TRBD2 (6 bases). The CDR3 consists of 13 residues. The germline V gene encodes CDR1 SGHTA and CDR2 FQGNSA. Trimming removed 2 bases at V and 4 bases at J, with 7 bases between. DNA for the CDR3: TGTGCCAGCAGCTTACCGGGGGCAGATACGCAGTATTTT. This translates into CASSLPGADTQYF.

The CDR3 DNA follows: TGTGCCATCAGTGCCTCCGGGACTAGCGCCGAAGATACGCAGTATTTT. It translates to CAISASGTSAEDTQYF. The chain couples TRBV10-3 to TRBJ2-3; 10 bases map to TRBD2. Germline V gives CDR1 ENHRY, CDR2 SYGVKD. V lost 4 bases to trimming and J lost 5 bases; unmatched junction nucleotides: 9. The CDR3 totals 16 residues.

Only a few counts were recorded for this clone. This chain uses TRBV6-5 with TRBJ1-2; D is ambiguous. Germline loops: CDR1 MNHEY, CDR2 SVGAGI. The V end lost 6 bases, the J end lost 4 bases, and 9 bases lay between the germline ends. The CDR3 length is 12 residues. As DNA, the CDR3 is TGTGCCAGCAGGAACAGACCCTATGGCTACACCTTC. It encodes CASRNRPYGYTF.

The chain employs TRBV6-5 and TRBJ2-1; 8 positions match TRBD1. Germline assignment: CDR1 MNHEY and CDR2 SVGAGI. V lost 0 bases, J lost 4 bases, and 5 bases stayed unmatched. The CDR3 is made up of 16 amino acids. Here the CDR3 DNA reads TGTGCCAGCAGTTACTCTGCAGGGGGCGCTTACAATGAGCAGTTCTTC. Translation gives CASSYSAGGAYNEQFF.

This clone was recorded once. The chain combines TRBV5-6 with TRBJ1-2, with D perhaps matching TRBD1 (6 bases). The V gene's germline CDR1 is SGHDT and CDR2 YYEEEE. The CDR3 is 14 amino acids. The V end was cut by 2 bases, the J end by 8 bases, with 16 bases between. CDR3 region: CASSLFDRSEGYTF. The CDR3, as DNA: TGTGCCAGCAGCTTATTCGACAGGTCTGAGGGCTACACCTTC.

The rearrangement links TRBV4-2 to TRBJ2-7, with D uncertain. V lost 2 bases, J lost 3 bases, and 11 bases lay in between. From germline, CDR1 is LGHNA and CDR2 YNFKEQ. This CDR3 region has 14 residues. The CDR3 coding sequence is TGTGCCAGCAGCCAACCTGGCACCGACTACGAGCAGTACTTC. Protein: CASSQPGTDYEQYF.

The genes are TRBV5-4 and TRBJ2-1; the match to TRBD2 covers 8 bases. In germline, CDR1 is SGHNT, CDR2 YYREEE (reference sequence). V trimming: 4 bases; J trimming: 9 bases; junction bases outside the gene matches: 12. The CDR3 is made up of 15 amino acids. The CDR3 loop reads CASSEGTGGPIEQFF. CDR3 nucleotide sequence: TGTGCCAGCAGCGAGGGGACGGGAGGGCCGATTGAGCAGTTCTTC.

The chain carries TRBV18 and TRBJ2-3; possible D gene TRBD1, 5 bases. Germline V gene lookup returns CDR1 KGHSH and CDR2 LQKENI. The CDR3 contains 16 residues. With 0 bases removed from V and 0 bases from J, the gap between germline ends came to 10 bases. DNA of the CDR3: TGTGCCAGCTCACCACCGGGGCGGCCTAGCACAGATACGCAGTATTTT. Translating gives CASSPPGRPSTDTQYF. Filled out from reference TRBV18 and TRBJ2-3, the complete variable domain reads NAGVMQNPRHLVRRRGQEARLRCSPMKGHSHVYWYRQLPEEGLKFMVYLQKENIIDESGMPKERFSAEFPKEGPSILRIQQVVRGDSAAYFCASSPPGRPSTDTQYFGPGTRLTVL.

For the CDR3, the DNA is TGTGCCAGTTCTGCAACCGGGACAGGGGGCTATGGCTACACCTTC. This codes for CASSATGTGGYGYTF. This chain links TRBV19 with TRBJ1-2, with 11 bases matching TRBD1. This CDR3 region has 15 residues. Unmatched junction bases numbered 9, after V lost 8 bases and J lost 4 bases. Germline CDR1 and CDR2: LNHDA and SQIVND (reference sequence).

This clone was counted only a few times. This chain connects TRBV3-1 (or the pseudogene TRBV3-2) to TRBJ1-2; 8 bases are a match to TRBD1. Germline V gives CDR1 LGHDT, CDR2 YNNKEL (reference sequence). The V and J ends lost 8 bases and 7 bases, in that order; junction bases with no gene match: 6. This CDR3 comprises 12 residues. Here the CDR3 reads CASAAGQGGYTF. CDR3 DNA: TGTGCCAGCGCGGCCGGACAGGGTGGCTACACCTTC.

This clone was seen more than once but under ten times. The V call is TRBV6-4, the J call TRBJ2-1, with D perhaps TRBD2 (6 bases). CDR1 is MRHNA and CDR2 is SNTAGT in the germline V gene. V dropped 2 bases and J dropped 9 bases, with 11 bases sitting between them. This CDR3 region has 13 residues. The CDR3, as DNA: TGTGCCAGCAGTGACAGGAGCGGGTCTGAGCAGTTCTTC. It is translated as CASSDRSGSEQFF.

The V gene is TRBV5-6, the J gene TRBJ2-7; unclear D gene. Germline CDR1 is SGHDT and CDR2 is YYEEEE. V was shortened by 3 bases and J by 4 bases, with 8 bases between the two germline ends. CDR3 length: 12 residues. The CDR3 DNA reads TGTGCCAGCAGCTCCCGTATGTACGAGCAGTACTTC. Protein sequence: CASSSRMYEQYF.

J is TRBJ2-3 and V is TRBV5-5; 10 nucleotides match TRBD2. The CDR3 is 16 residues long. Losses at the gene ends were 6 bases for V and 4 bases for J; bases not matched to a gene: 11. Germline CDR1 reads SGHKS; CDR2 reads YYEKEE (reference sequence). The CDR3 here is CASNAVGTSAADTQYF. The CDR3, as DNA: TGTGCCAGCAACGCCGTAGGGACTAGCGCCGCAGATACGCAGTATTTT.

This chain joins TRBV7-2 and TRBJ2-3; D is undetermined. This CDR3 is built from 14 residues. Germline V CDR1 and CDR2: SGHTA, FQGNSA. V was shortened by 6 bases and J by 6 bases, with 16 bases between the two germline ends. CDR3 in DNA: TGTGCCAGCAGATCCGGTCCAGCCGGGGATACGCAGTATTTT. Translated: CASRSGPAGDTQYF.